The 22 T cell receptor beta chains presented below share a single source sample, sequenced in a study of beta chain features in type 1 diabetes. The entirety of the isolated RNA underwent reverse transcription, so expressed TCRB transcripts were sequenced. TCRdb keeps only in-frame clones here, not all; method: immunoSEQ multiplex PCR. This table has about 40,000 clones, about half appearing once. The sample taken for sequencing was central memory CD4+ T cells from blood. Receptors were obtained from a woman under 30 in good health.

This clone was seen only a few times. Written as DNA, the CDR3 is TGTGCCAGCAGCCTAGCGGTCCAAGAGACCCAGTACTTC. This encodes CASSLAVQETQYF. The genes are TRBV14 and TRBJ2-5; a possible D gene is TRBD2 (6 bases). In germline, CDR1 is SGHDN, CDR2 FVKESK. The germline V and J ends were trimmed by 4 bases and 1 base, with 7 bases remaining between them. This CDR3 has 13 residues.

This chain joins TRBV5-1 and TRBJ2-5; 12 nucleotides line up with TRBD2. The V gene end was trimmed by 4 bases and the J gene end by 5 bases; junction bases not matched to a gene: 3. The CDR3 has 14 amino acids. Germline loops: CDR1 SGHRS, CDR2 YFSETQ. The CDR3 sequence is CASSPLAGGETQYF. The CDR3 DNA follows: TGCGCCAGCAGCCCTCTAGCGGGAGGGGAGACCCAGTACTTC.

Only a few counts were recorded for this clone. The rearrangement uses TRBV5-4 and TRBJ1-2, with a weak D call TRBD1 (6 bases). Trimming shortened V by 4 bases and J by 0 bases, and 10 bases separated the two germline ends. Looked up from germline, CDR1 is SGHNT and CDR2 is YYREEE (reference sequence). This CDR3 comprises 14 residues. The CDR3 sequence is CASSPWTANYGYTF. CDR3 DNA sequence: TGTGCCAGCAGCCCATGGACAGCTAACTATGGCTACACCTTC. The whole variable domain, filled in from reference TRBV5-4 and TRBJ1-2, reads ETGVTQSPTHLIKTRGQQVTLRCSSQSGHNTVSWYQQALGQGPQFIFQYYREEENGRGNFPPRFSGLQFPNYSSELNVNALELDDSALYLCASSPWTANYGYTFGSGTRLTVV.

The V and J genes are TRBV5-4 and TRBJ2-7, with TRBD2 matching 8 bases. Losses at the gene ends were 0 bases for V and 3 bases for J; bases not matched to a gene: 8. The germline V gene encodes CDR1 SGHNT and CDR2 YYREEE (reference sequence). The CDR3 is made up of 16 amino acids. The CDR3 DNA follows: TGTGCCAGCAGCTTGGAATCGAGCGGGAGCCGCTACGAGCAGTACTTC. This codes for CASSLESSGSRYEQYF.

CDR3 sequence reads: CASSQILQGEAFF. CDR3 DNA sequence: TGTGCCAGCAGCCAAATTCTACAGGGTGAAGCTTTCTTT. The J gene is TRBJ1-1, the V gene TRBV14, with D possibly matching TRBD1 (6 bases). The CDR3 covers 13 residues. Trimming pared 2 bases from V and 7 bases from J, leaving 11 bases between. Germline assignment: CDR1 SGHDN and CDR2 FVKESK.

CDR3 sequence reads: CASSPPSGGLYEQYF. The CDR3 coding sequence is TGTGCCAGCTCACCGCCAAGTGGGGGGTTGTACGAGCAGTACTTC. V and J are TRBV18 and TRBJ2-7, with a tentative D call TRBD2 (6 bases). V was clipped by 3 bases and J by 4 bases, with 16 bases between them. This CDR3 has 15 amino acids. CDR1 and CDR2 (germline): KGHSH, LQKENI.

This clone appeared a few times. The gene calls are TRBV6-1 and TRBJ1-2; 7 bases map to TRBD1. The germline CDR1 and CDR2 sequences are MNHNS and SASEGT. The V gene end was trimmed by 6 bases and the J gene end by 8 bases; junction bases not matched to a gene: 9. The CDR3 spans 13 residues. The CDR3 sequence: CASRSDRALGYTF. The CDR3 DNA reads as TGTGCCAGCAGGAGCGACAGGGCGTTGGGCTACACCTTC.

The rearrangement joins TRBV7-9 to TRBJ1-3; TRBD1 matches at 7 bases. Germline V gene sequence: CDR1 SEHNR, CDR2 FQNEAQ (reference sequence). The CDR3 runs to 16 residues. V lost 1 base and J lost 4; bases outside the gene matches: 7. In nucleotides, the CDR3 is TGTGCCAGCAGCTTAGTCGCAGGGGGAAGAGGAAACACCATATATTTT. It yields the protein CASSLVAGGRGNTIYF.

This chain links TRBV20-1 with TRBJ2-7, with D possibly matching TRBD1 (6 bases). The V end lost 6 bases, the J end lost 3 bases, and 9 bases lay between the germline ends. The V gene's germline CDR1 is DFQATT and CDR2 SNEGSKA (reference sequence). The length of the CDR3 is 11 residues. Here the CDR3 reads CSARRGYEQYF. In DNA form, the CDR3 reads TGCAGTGCCCGCAGGGGCTACGAGCAGTACTTC.

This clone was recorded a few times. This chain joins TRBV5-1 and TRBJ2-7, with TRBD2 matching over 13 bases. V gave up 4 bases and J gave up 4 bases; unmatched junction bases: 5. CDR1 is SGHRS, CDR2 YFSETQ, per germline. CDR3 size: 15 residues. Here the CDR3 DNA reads TGCGCCAGCAGCATGGGACTAGCGGGACTTTACGAGCAGTACTTC. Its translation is CASSMGLAGLYEQYF. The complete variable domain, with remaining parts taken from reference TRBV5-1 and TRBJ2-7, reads KAGVTQTPRYLIKTRGQQVTLSCSPISGHRSVSWYQQTPGQGLQFLFEYFSETQRNKGNFPGRFSGRQFSNSRSEMNVSTLELGDSALYLCASSMGLAGLYEQYFGPGTRLTVT.

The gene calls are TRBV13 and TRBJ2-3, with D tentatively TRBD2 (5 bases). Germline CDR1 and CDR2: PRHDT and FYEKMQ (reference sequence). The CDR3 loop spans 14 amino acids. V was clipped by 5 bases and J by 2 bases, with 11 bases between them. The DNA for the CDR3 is TGTGCCAGCAGCCGACGGGGATACACAGATACGCAGTATTTT. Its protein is CASSRRGYTDTQYF.

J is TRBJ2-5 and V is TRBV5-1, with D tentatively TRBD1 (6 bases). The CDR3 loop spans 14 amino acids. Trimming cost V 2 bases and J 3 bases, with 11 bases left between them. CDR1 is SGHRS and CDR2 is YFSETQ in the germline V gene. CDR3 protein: CASSFSGDKETQYF. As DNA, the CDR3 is TGCGCCAGCAGCTTTTCAGGGGATAAAGAGACCCAGTACTTC.

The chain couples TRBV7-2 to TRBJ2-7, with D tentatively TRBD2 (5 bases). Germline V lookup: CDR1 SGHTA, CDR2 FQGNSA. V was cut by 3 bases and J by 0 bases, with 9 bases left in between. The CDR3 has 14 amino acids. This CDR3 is CASSFSGSSYEQYF. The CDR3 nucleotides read TGTGCCAGCAGCTTCTCGGGGAGCTCCTACGAGCAGTACTTC.

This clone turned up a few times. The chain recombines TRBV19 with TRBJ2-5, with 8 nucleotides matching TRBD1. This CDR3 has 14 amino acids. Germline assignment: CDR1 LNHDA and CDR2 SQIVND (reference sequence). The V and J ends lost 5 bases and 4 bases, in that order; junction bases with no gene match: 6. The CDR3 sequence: CASSQVDRAETQYF. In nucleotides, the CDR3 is TGTGCCAGTAGTCAAGTGGACAGGGCAGAGACCCAGTACTTC.

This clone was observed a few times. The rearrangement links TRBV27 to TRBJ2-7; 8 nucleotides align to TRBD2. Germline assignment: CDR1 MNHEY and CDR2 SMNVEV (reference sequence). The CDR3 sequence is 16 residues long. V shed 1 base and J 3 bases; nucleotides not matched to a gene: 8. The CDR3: CASSLFSTSGIYEQYF. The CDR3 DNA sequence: TGTGCCAGCAGTTTATTTAGTACTAGCGGCATCTACGAGCAGTACTTC.

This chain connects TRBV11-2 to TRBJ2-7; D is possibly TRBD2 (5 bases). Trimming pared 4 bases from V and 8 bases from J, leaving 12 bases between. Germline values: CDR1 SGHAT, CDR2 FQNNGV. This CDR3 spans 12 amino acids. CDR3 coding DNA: TGTGCCAGCAGCTCCCAGAGGGTGAAGCAGTACTTC. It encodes CASSSQRVKQYF.

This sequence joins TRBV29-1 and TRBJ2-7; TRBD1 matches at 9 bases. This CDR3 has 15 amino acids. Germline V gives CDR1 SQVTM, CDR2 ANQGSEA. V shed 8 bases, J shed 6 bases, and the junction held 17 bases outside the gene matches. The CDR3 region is CSCKTSGQGEGEQYF. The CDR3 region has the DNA TGCAGCTGTAAGACCTCGGGACAGGGAGAGGGCGAGCAGTACTTC.

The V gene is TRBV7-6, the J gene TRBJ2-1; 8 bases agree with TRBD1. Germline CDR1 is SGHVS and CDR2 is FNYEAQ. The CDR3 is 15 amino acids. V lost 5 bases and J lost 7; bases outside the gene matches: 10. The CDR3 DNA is TGTGCCAGCAGCCCCCGCGGACAGGGCCCAAATGAGCAGTTCTTC. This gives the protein CASSPRGQGPNEQFF. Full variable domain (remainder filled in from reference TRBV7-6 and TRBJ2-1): GAGVSQSPRYKVTKRGQDVALRCDPISGHVSLYWYRQALGQGPEFLTYFNYEAQQDKSGLPNDRFSAERPEGSISTLTIQRTEQRDSAMYRCASSPRGQGPNEQFFGPGTRLTVL.

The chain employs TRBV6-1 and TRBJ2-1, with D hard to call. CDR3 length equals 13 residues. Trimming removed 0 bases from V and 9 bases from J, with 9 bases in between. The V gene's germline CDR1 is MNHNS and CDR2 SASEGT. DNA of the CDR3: TGTGCCAGCAGTGAAGCCCGGCCAGGTGAGCAGTTCTTC. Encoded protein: CASSEARPGEQFF.

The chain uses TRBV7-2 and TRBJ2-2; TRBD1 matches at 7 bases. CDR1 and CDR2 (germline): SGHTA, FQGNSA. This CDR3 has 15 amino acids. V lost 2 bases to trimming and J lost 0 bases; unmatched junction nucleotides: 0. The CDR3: CASSLQGANTGELFF. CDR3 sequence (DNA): TGTGCCAGCAGCTTACAGGGGGCGAACACCGGGGAGCTGTTTTTT.

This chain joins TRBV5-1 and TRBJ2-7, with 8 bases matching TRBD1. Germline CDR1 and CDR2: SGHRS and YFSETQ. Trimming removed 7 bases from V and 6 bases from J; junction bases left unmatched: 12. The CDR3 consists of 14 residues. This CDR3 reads CASSRTGTPREQYF. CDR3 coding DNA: TGCGCCAGCTCTCGGACAGGGACCCCTCGCGAGCAGTACTTC.

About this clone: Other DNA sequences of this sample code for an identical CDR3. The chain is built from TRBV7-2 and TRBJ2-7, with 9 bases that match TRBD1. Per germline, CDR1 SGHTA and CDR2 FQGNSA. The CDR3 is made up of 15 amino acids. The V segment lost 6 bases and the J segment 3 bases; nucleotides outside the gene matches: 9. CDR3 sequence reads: CASSHPGTGYYEQYF. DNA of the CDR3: TGTGCCAGCAGTCACCCCGGGACAGGGTACTACGAGCAGTACTTC.